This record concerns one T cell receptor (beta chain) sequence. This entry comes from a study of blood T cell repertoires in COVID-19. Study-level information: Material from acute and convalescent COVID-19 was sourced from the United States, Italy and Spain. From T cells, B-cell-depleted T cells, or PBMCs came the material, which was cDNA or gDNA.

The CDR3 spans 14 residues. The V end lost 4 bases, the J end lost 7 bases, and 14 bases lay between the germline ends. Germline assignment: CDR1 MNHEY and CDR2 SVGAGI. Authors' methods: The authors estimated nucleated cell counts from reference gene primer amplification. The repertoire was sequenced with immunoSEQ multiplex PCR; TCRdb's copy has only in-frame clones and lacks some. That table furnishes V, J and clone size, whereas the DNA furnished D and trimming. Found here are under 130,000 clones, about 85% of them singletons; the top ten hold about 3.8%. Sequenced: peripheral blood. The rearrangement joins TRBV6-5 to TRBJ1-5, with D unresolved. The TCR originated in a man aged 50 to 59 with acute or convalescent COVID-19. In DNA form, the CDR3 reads TGTGCCAGCAGTTCCGGAGGTCCTCGGCAGCCCCAGCATTTT. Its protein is CASSSGGPRQPQHF.